This T cell receptor beta chain was identified in a study of T cell changes during pregnancy in multiple sclerosis. CDR3 length: 17 residues. The germline gives CDR1 SGHTA, CDR2 FQGNSA. Trimming took off 5 bases at V and 2 bases at J, with 21 bases between the two ends. Only in-frame clones appear in the TCRdb table, and some are missing; sequencing was by immunoSEQ multiplex PCR. Here the sample spans 50,000 to 65,000 clones, 93% being singletons. The sequencing used CD8+ T cells from peripheral blood mononuclear cells, collected in the second trimester of pregnancy. This clonotype was obtained from a female donor with multiple sclerosis, enrolled in a pregnancy study. This chain connects TRBV7-2 to TRBJ1-2, with D possibly being TRBD1 (5 bases). The CDR3 sequence is CASSQRFGQGSNYGYTF. In nucleotides, the CDR3 is TGTGCCAGCAGCCAACGCTTTGGCCAGGGCTCAAACTATGGCTACACCTTC.